The present T cell receptor beta chain was sequenced within a study of blood T cell repertoires in COVID-19. Original analysis: Using reference gene primer amplification, nucleated cell counts were estimated. The repertoire was sequenced with immunoSEQ multiplex PCR; TCRdb's copy has only in-frame clones and lacks some. V, J and clone size were drawn from that table, and D and trimming were deduced from the DNA. Of under 250,000 clones listed, about 82% are singletons. The CDR3 is 17 amino acids. The V gene's germline CDR1 is LGHDT and CDR2 YNNKEL (reference sequence). Trimming removed 4 bases at V and 4 bases at J, with 20 bases between. This clone was seen a handful of times.

The chain couples TRBV3-1 (or the pseudogene TRBV3-2) to TRBJ1-3; D not resolved. The receptor was isolated from a woman aged 80 or over with COVID-19, enrolled during active disease. Input material: peripheral blood. The CDR3 loop reads CASSPRPLGRVGNTIYF. In nucleotides, the CDR3 is TGTGCCAGCAGCCCCCGTCCGCTGGGGAGAGTCGGAAACACCATATATTTT.